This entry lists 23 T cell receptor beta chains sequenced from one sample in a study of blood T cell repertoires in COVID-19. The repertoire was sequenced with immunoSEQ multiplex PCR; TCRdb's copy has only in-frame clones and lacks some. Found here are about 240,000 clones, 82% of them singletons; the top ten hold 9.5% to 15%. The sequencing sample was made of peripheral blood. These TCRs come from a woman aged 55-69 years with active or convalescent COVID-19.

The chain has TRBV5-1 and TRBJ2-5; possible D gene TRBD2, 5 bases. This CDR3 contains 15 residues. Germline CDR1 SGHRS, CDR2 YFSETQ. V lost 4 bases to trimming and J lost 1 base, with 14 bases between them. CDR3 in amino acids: CASSAGGRVQETQYF. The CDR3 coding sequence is TGCGCCAGCAGCGCGGGCGGGCGGGTCCAAGAGACCCAGTACTTC. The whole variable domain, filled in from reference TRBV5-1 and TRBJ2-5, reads KAGVTQTPRYLIKTRGQQVTLSCSPISGHRSVSWYQQTPGQGLQFLFEYFSETQRNKGNFPGRFSGRQFSNSRSEMNVSTLELGDSALYLCASSAGGRVQETQYFGPGTRLLVL.

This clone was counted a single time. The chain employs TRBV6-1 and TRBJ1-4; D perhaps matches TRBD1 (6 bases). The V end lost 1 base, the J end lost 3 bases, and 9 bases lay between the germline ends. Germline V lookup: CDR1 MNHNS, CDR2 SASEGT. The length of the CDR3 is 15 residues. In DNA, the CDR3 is TGTGCCAGCAGTGAAGGGACAGTCGCTAATGAAAAACTGTTTTTT. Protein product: CASSEGTVANEKLFF.

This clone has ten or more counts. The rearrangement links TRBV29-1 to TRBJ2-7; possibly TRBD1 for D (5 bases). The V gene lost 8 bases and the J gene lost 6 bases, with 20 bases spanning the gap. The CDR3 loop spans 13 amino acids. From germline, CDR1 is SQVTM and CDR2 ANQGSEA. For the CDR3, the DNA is TGCAGCTTCTCCCAGGGAATTTCTCCCGAGCAGTACTTC. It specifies CSFSQGISPEQYF.

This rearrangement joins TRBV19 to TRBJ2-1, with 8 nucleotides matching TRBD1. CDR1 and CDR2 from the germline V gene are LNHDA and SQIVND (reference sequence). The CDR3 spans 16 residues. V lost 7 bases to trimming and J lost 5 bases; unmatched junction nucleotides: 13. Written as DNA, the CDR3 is TGTGCCAGTACCCCGAGAAGGACAGGGAAAGACAATGAGCAGTTCTTC. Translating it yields CASTPRRTGKDNEQFF.

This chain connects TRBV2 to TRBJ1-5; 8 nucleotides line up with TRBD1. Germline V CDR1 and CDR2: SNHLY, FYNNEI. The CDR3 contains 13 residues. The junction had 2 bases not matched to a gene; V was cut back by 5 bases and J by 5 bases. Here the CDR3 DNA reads TGTGCCAGCAGTATGGACAGGGATCAGCCCCAGCATTTT. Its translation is CASSMDRDQPQHF.

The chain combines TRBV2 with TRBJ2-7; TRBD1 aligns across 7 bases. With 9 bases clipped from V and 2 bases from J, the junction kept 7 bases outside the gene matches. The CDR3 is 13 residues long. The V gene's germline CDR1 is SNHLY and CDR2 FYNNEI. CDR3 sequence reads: CARGGQSTYEQYF. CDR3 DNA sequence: TGTGCCAGAGGGGGACAGAGCACCTACGAGCAGTACTTC.

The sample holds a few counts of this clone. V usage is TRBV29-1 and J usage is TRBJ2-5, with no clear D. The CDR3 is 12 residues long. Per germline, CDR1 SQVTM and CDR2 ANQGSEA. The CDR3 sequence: CSASTPKETQYF. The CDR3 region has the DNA TGCAGTGCCTCAACTCCAAAAGAGACCCAGTACTTC.

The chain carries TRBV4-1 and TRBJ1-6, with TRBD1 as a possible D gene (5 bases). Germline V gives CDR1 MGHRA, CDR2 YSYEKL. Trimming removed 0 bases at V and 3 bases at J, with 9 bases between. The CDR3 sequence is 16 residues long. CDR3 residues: CASSQDQGLYNSPLHF. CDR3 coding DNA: TGCGCCAGCAGCCAAGATCAGGGTCTCTATAATTCACCCCTCCACTTT.

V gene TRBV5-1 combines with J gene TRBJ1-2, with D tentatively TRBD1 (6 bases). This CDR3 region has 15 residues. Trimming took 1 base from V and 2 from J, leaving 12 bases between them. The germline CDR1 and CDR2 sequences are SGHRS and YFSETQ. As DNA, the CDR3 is TGCGCCAGCAGCTTGAGCGGGGGGGGCAACTATGGCTACACCTTC. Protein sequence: CASSLSGGGNYGYTF.

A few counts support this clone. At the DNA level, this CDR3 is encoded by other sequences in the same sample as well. The CDR3 region is CASSLGAGGGYTF. As DNA, the CDR3 is TGTGCCAGCAGCTTAGGTGCAGGGGGAGGCTACACCTTC. The J gene is TRBJ1-2, the V gene TRBV7-9; 7 nucleotides match TRBD1. Looked up from germline, CDR1 is SEHNR and CDR2 is FQNEAQ (reference sequence). The CDR3 length is 13 residues. The V and J ends lost 1 base and 8 bases, in that order; junction bases with no gene match: 4.

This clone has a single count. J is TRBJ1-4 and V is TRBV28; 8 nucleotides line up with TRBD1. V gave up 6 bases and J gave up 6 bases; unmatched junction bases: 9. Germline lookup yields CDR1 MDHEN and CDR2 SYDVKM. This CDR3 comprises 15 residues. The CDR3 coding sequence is TGTGCCAGCAGCCCTCCCGGGACAGGCCATGAAAAACTGTTTTTT. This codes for CASSPPGTGHEKLFF.

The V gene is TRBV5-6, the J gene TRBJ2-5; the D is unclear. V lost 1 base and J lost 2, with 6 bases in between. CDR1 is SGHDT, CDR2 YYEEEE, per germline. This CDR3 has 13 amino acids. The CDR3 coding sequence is TGTGCCAGCAGCTTGTTCAGACAAGAGACCCAGTACTTC. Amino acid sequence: CASSLFRQETQYF.

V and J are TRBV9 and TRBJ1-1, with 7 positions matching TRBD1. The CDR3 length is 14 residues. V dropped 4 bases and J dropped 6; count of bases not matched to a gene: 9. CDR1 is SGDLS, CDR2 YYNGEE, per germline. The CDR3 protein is CASSPYRQGSEAFF. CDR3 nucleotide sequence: TGTGCCAGCAGCCCGTATCGACAGGGATCTGAAGCTTTCTTT.

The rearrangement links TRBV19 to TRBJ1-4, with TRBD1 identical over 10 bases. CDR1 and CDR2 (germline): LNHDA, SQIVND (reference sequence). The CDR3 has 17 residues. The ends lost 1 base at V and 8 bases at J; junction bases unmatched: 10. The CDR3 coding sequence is TGTGCCAGTAGTATAGGAAAGACAGGGGGCGAGTACGAAAAACTGTTTTTT. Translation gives CASSIGKTGGEYEKLFF.

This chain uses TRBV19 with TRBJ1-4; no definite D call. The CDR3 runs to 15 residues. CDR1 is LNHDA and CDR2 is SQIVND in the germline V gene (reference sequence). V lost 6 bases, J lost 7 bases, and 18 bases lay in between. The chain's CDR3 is CASSPIGLVGEKLFF. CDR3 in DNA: TGTGCCAGTAGCCCAATAGGACTTGTCGGTGAAAAACTGTTTTTT. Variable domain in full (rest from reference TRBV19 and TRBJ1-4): DGGITQSPKYLFRKEGQNVTLSCEQNLNHDAMYWYRQDPGQGLRLIYYSQIVNDFQKGDIAEGYSVSREKKESFPLTVTSAQKNPTAFYLCASSPIGLVGEKLFFGSGTQLSVL.

The CDR3 protein is CASSYSRQGISSYNSPLHF. The CDR3 DNA reads TGTGCCAGCAGTTACTCGAGACAGGGAATTAGCTCCTATAATTCACCCCTCCACTTT. V gene TRBV6-2 or TRBV6-3 combines with J gene TRBJ1-6, with 7 bases matching TRBD1. V lost 0 bases, J lost 0 bases, and 8 bases stayed unmatched. CDR3 length: 19 amino acids. CDR1 and CDR2 from the germline V gene are MNHEY and SVGEGT.

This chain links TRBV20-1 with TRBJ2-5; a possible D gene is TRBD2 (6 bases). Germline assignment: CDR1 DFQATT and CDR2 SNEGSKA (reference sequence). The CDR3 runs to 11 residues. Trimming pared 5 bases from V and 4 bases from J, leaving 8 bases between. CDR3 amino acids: CSAGRRETQYF. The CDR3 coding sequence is TGCAGTGCTGGGAGGCGAGAGACCCAGTACTTC.

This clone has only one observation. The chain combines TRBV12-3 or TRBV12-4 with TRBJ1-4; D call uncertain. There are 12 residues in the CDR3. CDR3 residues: CAAGRDNEKLFF. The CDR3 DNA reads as TGTGCGGCGGGGAGGGATAATGAAAAACTGTTTTTT.

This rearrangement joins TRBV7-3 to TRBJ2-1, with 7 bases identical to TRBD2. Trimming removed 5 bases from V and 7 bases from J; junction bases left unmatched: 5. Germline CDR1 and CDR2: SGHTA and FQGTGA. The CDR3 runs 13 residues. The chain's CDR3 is CASSPSRGNEQFF. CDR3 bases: TGTGCCAGCAGCCCCTCGCGGGGGAATGAGCAGTTCTTC.

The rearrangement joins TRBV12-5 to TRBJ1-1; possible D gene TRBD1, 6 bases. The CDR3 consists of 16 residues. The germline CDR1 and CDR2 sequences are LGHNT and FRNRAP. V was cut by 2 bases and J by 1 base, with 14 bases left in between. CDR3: CASGLPKTGPNTEAFF. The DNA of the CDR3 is TGTGCTAGTGGTTTGCCAAAGACAGGACCGAACACTGAAGCTTTCTTT.

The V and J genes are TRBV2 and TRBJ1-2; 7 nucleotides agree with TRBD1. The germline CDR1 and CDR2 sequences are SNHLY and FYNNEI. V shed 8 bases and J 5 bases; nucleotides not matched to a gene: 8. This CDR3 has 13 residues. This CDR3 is CASGLQGTYGYTF. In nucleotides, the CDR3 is TGTGCCAGCGGGTTACAGGGGACGTATGGCTACACCTTC. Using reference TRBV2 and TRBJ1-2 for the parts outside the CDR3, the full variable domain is EPEVTQTPSHQVTQMGQEVILRCVPISNHLYFYWYRQILGQKVEFLVSFYNNEISEKSEIFDDQFSVERPDGSNFTLKIRSTKLEDSAMYFCASGLQGTYGYTFGSGTRLTVV.

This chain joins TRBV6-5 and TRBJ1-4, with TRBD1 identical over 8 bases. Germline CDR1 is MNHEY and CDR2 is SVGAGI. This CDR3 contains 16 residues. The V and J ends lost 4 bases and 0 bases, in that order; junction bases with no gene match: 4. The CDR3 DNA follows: TGTGCCAGCAGTTCCACAGGGGGACCAACTAATGAAAAACTGTTTTTT. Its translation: CASSSTGGPTNEKLFF.

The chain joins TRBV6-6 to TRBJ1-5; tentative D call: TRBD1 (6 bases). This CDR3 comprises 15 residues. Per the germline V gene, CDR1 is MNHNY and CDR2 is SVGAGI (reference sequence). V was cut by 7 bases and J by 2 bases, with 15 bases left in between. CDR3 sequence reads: CASMTGTGGNQPQHF. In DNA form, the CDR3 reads TGTGCCAGCATGACAGGTACCGGTGGCAATCAGCCCCAGCATTTT.